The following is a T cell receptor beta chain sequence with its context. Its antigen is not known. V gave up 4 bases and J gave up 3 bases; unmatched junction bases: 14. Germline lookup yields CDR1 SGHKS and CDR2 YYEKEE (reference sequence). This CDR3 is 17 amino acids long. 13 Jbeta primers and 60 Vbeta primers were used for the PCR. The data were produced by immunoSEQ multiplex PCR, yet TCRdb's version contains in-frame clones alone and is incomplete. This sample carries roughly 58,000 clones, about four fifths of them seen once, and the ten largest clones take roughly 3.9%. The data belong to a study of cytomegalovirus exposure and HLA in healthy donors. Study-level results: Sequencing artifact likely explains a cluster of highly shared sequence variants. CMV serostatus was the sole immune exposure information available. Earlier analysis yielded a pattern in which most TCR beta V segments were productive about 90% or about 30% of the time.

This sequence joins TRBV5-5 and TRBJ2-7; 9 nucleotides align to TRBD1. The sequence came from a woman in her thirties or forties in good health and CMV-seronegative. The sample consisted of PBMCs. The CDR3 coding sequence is TGTGCCAGCAGCCAGACAGGGGGAAACCACCCCATCTACGAGCAGTACTTC. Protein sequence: CASSQTGGNHPIYEQYF.